This entry lists 12 T cell receptor beta chains sequenced from one sample in a study of response to subunit inactivated influenza vaccine (dated by TCRdb to about 2018). The library was made by RT-PCR. Sequencing used an Illumina HiSeq 2500. TCRdb passed the public sequencing reads through fastp at Q25 and MiXCR, retaining productive beta sequences. Duplicate CDR3 protein sequences are folded into a single record with the most common DNA and genes. The sample table contains around 300,000 distinct CDR3 sequences; only one count was recorded for roughly 22% of them. About 9.4% of the sample is held by the ten biggest clonotypes. The specimen comprised PBMCs from blood, sampled about 20 months after vaccination. The receptors originated from a man between 50 and 70 years old who received an inactivated influenza vaccine. Donor details come from another sample of the same person, matched by shared clones.

The chain employs TRBV10-3 and TRBJ2-3; D is ambiguous. Trimming took 0 bases from V and 6 from J, leaving 10 bases between them. The CDR3 has 14 amino acids. Looked up from germline, CDR1 is ENHRY and CDR2 is SYGVKD. CDR3 sequence reads: CAISESSLQDTQYF. CDR3 bases: TGTGCCATCAGTGAGTCGTCGCTCCAGGATACGCAGTATTTT.

The J gene is TRBJ1-1, the V gene TRBV3-1; D call uncertain. The CDR3 is 15 residues long. V was clipped by 2 bases and J by 1 base, with 11 bases between them. CDR1 and CDR2 (germline): LGHDT, YNNKEL (reference sequence). The CDR3 bases are TGTGCCAGCAGCCAAAGTGCCAGACCGAACACTGAAGCTTTCTTT. Amino acids: CASSQSARPNTEAFF.

This clonotype has only a few counts. The V call is TRBV25-1, the J call TRBJ1-1; perhaps TRBD1 as D (5 bases). This CDR3 region has 17 residues. V lost 6 bases and J lost 0, with 20 bases in between. Germline lookup yields CDR1 MGHDK and CDR2 SYGVNS. CDR3 sequence (DNA): TGTGCCAGCAGGGCGGGGGACTCCCAAGGCCTGAACACTGAAGCTTTCTTT. The encoded protein is CASRAGDSQGLNTEAFF.

The chain joins TRBV5-1 to TRBJ2-3; D might be TRBD1 (6 bases). The CDR3 is 15 residues long. The V end lost 0 bases, the J end lost 2 bases, and 10 bases lay between the germline ends. The germline gives CDR1 SGHRS, CDR2 YFSETQ. CDR3 residues: CASSLGGRDTDTQYF. The CDR3 nucleotides read TGCGCCAGCAGCTTGGGGGGGCGCGACACAGATACGCAGTATTTT.

This clonotype was seen only a few times. V usage is TRBV29-1 and J usage is TRBJ1-1; D gene uncertain. Trimming took 4 bases from V and 8 from J, leaving 8 bases between them. Germline CDR1 reads SQVTM; CDR2 reads ANQGSEA. The CDR3 extends over 10 amino acids. The CDR3 DNA follows: TGCAGCGTTGCCTGGGAAGAAGCTTTCTTT. Amino acid sequence: CSVAWEEAFF.

V gene TRBV18 combines with J gene TRBJ2-4; D is uncertain. V dropped 2 bases and J dropped 4 bases, with 12 bases sitting between them. This CDR3 contains 15 residues. CDR1 and CDR2 (germline): KGHSH, LQKENI. CDR3 nucleotide sequence: TGTGCCAGCTCACCAGGCGAGCTATTAAAAAACATTCAGTACTTC. It yields the protein CASSPGELLKNIQYF. Together with reference TRBV18 and TRBJ2-4, the CDR3 gives the full variable domain: NAGVMQNPRHLVRRRGQEARLRCSPMKGHSHVYWYRQLPEEGLKFMVYLQKENIIDESGMPKERFSAEFPKEGPSILRIQQVVRGDSAAYFCASSPGELLKNIQYFGAGTRLSVL.

The V call is TRBV20-1, the J call TRBJ2-7, with D maybe TRBD2 (6 bases). The germline V gene has CDR1 DFQATT and CDR2 SNEGSKA (reference sequence). The CDR3 has 12 amino acids. Deletions cut 7 bases from V and 0 bases from J, with 10 bases between. The CDR3 loop is CSVSSGSYEQYF. In DNA, the CDR3 is TGCAGTGTAAGTAGCGGCTCCTACGAGCAGTACTTC.

In this sample, this clonotype turned up many times. The CDR3 reads CASSLWSGGYEQYF. The CDR3 DNA follows: TGTGCCAGCAGTTTATGGAGCGGGGGTTACGAGCAGTACTTC. The chain combines TRBV27 with TRBJ2-7; TRBD2 agrees at 8 bases. The CDR3 consists of 14 residues. The ends lost 1 base at V and 4 bases at J; junction bases unmatched: 3. Germline CDR1 is MNHEY and CDR2 is SMNVEV (reference sequence).

The J gene is TRBJ2-1, the V gene TRBV6-5, with D possibly matching TRBD1 (5 bases). Germline CDR1 MNHEY, CDR2 SVGAGI. The CDR3 runs to 14 residues. V lost 3 bases and J 6 bases, leaving 12 bases between the germline ends. CDR3 loop: CASSYRGPGNEQFF. In DNA form, the CDR3 reads TGTGCCAGCAGTTATAGGGGCCCGGGCAATGAGCAGTTCTTC.

This sequence joins TRBV7-2 and TRBJ1-4, with TRBD1 as a possible D gene (5 bases). The V end lost 5 bases, the J end lost 2 bases, and 9 bases lay between the germline ends. The germline V gene encodes CDR1 SGHTA and CDR2 FQGNSA. This CDR3 spans 14 amino acids. This chain's CDR3 is CASSPRQTNEKLFF. In DNA, the CDR3 is TGTGCCAGCAGCCCAAGACAGACTAATGAAAAACTGTTTTTT.

The chain links TRBV10-3 to TRBJ1-1; the D gene is possibly TRBD1 (5 bases). Per germline, CDR1 ENHRY and CDR2 SYGVKD. This CDR3 comprises 13 residues. The V gene lost 3 bases and the J gene lost 1 base, with 6 bases spanning the gap. DNA of the CDR3: TGTGCCATCAGTGACAGGGAGAACACTGAAGCTTTCTTT. Amino acid sequence: CAISDRENTEAFF.

This clonotype has only a few counts. J is TRBJ1-1 and V is TRBV7-8; a weak D match, TRBD1 (5 bases). V lost 3 bases and J lost 0, with 11 bases in between. There are 15 residues in the CDR3. CDR1 is SGHVS, CDR2 FQNEAQ, per germline. The CDR3 DNA reads TGTGCCAGCAGCTTCCATGGGACGGTGAACACTGAAGCTTTCTTT. This translates into CASSFHGTVNTEAFF.